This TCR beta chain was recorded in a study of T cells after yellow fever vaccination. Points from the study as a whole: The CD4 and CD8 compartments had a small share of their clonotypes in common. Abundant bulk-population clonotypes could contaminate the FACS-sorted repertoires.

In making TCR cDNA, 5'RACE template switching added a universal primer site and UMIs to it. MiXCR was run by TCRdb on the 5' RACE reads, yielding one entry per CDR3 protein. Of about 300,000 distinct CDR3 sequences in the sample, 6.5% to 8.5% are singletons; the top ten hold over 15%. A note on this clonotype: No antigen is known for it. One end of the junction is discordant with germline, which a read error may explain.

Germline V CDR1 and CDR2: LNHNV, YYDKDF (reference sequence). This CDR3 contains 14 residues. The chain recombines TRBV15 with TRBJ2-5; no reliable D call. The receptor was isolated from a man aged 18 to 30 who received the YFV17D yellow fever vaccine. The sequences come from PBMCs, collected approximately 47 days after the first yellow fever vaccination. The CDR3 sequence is CATSRTTNQETQHF. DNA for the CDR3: TGTGCCACCAGCAGAACTACGAACCAAGAGACCCAGCACTTC.